The following is a TCR beta chain sequence with its context. These data are taken from a study of CD8+ T cells in alopecia areata. Described treatment: oral pan-JAK inhibitor, 5-10 mg twice daily. Investigators isolated RNA and reverse transcribed it into cDNA to act as the sequencing template. Produced via immunoSEQ multiplex PCR; TCRdb's table is partial and in-frame only. This sample carries roughly 110,000 clones, 84% of them seen once, and the ten largest clones take less than 30%. Trimming took 3 bases from V and 10 from J; bases not matched to a gene: 12. The CDR3 sequence is 16 residues long. Germline values: CDR1 SGDLS, CDR2 YYNGEE.

The TCR originated in a human donor with alopecia areata. Sample: CD8+ T cells sorted from blood, taken at week 24, from a patient treated with tofacitinib. The chain recombines TRBV9 with TRBJ1-6, with TRBD1 matching over 8 bases. The CDR3 is CASSAGQGKRVSPLHF. The CDR3 bases are TGTGCCAGCAGCGCCGGACAGGGCAAGCGGGTATCACCCCTCCACTTT.